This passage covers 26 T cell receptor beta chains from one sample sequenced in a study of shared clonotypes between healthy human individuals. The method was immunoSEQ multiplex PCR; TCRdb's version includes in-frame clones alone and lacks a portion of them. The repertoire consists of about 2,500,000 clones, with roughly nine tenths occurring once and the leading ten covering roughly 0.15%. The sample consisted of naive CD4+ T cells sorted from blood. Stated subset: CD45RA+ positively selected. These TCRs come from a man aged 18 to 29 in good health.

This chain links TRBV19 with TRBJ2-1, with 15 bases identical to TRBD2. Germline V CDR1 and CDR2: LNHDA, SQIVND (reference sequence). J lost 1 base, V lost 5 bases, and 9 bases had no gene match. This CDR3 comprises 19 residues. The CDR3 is CASSPGTSGRNGSYNEQFF. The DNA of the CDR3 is TGTGCCAGTAGTCCCGGGACTAGCGGGAGGAATGGTTCCTACAATGAGCAGTTCTTC.

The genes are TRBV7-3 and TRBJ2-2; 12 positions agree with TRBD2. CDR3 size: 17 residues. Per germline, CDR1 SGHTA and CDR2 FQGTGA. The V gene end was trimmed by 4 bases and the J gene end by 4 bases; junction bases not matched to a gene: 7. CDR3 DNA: TGTGCCAGCAGCTCGGGACTAGCGGGTCGTGGCACCGGGGAGCTGTTTTTT. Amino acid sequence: CASSSGLAGRGTGELFF.

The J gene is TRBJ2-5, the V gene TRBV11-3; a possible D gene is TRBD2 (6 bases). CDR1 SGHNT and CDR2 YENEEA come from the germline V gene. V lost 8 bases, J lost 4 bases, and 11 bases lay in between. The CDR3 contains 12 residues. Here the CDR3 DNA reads TGTGCCAGCCGGGGAGCGGGAGAGACCCAGTACTTC. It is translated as CASRGAGETQYF. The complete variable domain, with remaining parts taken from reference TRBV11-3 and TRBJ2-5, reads EAGVVQSPRYKIIEKKQPVAFWCNPISGHNTLYWYLQNLGQGPELLIRYENEEAVDDSQLPKDRFSAERLKGVDSTLKIQPAELGDSAVYLCASRGAGETQYFGPGTRLLVL.

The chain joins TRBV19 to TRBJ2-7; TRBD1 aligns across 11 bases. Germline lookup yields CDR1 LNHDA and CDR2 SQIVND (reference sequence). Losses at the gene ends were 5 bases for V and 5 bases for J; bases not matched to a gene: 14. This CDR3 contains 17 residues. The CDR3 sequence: CASSSGDRGRLSDEQYF. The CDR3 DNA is TGTGCCAGTAGTTCCGGGGACAGGGGGAGATTATCGGACGAGCAGTACTTC.

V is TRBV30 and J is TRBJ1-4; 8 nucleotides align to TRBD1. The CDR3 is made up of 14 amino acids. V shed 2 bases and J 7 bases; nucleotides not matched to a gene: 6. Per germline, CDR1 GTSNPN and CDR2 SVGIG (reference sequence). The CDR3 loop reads CAWSPRGLGEKLFF. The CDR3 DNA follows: TGTGCCTGGAGTCCCAGGGGGCTCGGTGAAAAACTGTTTTTT.

CDR3 DNA: TGTGCCAGCAGTTCCGGACAGTCATCCACAGATACGCAGTATTTT. Its protein is CASSSGQSSTDTQYF. The rearrangement uses TRBV28 and TRBJ2-3, with TRBD1 as a possible D gene (6 bases). Trimming removed 4 bases from V and 2 bases from J, with 13 bases in between. CDR1 MDHEN and CDR2 SYDVKM come from the germline V gene. The CDR3 runs to 15 residues. Drawing the rest from reference TRBV28 and TRBJ2-3, the complete variable domain is DVKVTQSSRYLVKRTGEKVFLECVQDMDHENMFWYRQDPGLGLRLIYFSYDVKMKEKGDIPEGYSVSREKKERFSLILESASTNQTSMYLCASSSGQSSTDTQYFGPGTRLTVL.

DNA of the CDR3: TGTGCCTGGACCAGTGCAGGGGGCGCCGGCGGGGAGCTGTTTTTT. Protein: CAWTSAGGAGGELFF. The chain uses TRBV30 and TRBJ2-2; 8 positions agree with TRBD1. CDR1 is GTSNPN and CDR2 is SVGIG in the germline V gene (reference sequence). The CDR3 contains 15 residues. V was clipped by 4 bases and J by 7 bases; unmatched bases: 11.

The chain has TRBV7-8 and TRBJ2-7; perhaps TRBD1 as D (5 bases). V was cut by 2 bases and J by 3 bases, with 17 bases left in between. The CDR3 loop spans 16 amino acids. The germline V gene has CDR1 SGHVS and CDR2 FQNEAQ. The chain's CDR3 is CASSLSFRQGYYEQYF. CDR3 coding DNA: TGTGCCAGCAGCTTAAGTTTTCGGCAGGGCTACTACGAGCAGTACTTC.

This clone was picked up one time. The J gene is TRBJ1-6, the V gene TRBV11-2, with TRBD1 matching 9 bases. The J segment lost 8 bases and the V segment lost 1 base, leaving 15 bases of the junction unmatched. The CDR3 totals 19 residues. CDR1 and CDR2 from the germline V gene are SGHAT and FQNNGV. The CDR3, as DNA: TGTGCCAGCAGCTTAGCCTTGGACAGGGGCCCCAGGCTGGATTCACCCCTCCACTTT. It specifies CASSLALDRGPRLDSPLHF.

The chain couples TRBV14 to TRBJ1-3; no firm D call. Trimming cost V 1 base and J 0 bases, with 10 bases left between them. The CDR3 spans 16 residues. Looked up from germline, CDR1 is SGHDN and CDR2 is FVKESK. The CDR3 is CASSQVRPTSGNTIYF. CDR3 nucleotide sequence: TGTGCCAGCAGCCAAGTCCGGCCTACCTCTGGAAACACCATATATTTT.

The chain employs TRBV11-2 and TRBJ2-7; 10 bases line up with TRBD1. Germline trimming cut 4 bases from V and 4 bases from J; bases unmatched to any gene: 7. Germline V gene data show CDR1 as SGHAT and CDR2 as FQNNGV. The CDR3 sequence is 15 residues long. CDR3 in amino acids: CASSWGQGNPYEQYF. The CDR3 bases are TGTGCCAGCAGCTGGGGACAGGGGAATCCATACGAGCAGTACTTC.

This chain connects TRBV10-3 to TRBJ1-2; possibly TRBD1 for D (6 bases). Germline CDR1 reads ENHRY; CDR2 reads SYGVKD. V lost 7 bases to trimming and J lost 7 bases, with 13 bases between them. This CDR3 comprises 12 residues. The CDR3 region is CAITGGALGYTF. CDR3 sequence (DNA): TGTGCCATCACGGGGGGGGCGCTTGGCTACACCTTC.

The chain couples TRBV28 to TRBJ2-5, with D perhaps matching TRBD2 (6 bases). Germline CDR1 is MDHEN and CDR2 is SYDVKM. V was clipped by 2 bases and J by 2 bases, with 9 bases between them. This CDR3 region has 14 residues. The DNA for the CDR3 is TGTGCCAGCAGTTTAAACGGACTACAAGAGACCCAGTACTTC. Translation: CASSLNGLQETQYF.

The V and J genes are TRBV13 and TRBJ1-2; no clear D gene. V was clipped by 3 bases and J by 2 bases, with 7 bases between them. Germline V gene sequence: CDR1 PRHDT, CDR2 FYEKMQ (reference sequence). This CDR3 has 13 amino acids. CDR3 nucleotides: TGTGCCAGCAGCTTTGCGGGGAACTATGGCTACACCTTC. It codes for CASSFAGNYGYTF.

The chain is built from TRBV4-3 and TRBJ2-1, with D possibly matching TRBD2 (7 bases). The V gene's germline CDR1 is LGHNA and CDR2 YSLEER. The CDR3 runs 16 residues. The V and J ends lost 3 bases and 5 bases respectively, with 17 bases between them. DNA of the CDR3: TGCGCCAGCAGCCAGGGGGGCCTAGCGGCTAACAATGAGCAGTTCTTC. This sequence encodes CASSQGGLAANNEQFF.

CDR3 sequence: CASSSGSSYNSPLHF. Here the CDR3 DNA reads TGTGCCAGCAGTTCAGGGAGCTCCTATAATTCACCCCTCCACTTT. The chain is built from TRBV2 and TRBJ1-6, with D maybe TRBD1 (5 bases). Looked up from germline, CDR1 is SNHLY and CDR2 is FYNNEI. The CDR3 loop spans 15 amino acids. V lost 5 bases and J lost 0, with 8 bases in between.

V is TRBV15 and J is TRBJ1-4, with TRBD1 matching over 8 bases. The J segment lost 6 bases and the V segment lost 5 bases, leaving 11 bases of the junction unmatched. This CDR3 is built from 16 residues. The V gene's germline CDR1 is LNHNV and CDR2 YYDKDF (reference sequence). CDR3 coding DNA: TGTGCCACCAGCGGCAGGGGCTACAGGGGGGATGAAAAACTGTTTTTT. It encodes CATSGRGYRGDEKLFF.

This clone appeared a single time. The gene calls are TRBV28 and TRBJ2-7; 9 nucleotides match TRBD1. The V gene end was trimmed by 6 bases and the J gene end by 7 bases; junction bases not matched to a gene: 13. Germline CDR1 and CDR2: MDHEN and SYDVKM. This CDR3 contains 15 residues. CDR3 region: CASSEKGQGMWEQYF. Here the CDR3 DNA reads TGTGCCAGCAGCGAAAAAGGACAGGGGATGTGGGAGCAGTACTTC. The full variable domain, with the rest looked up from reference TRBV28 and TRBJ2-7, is DVKVTQSSRYLVKRTGEKVFLECVQDMDHENMFWYRQDPGLGLRLIYFSYDVKMKEKGDIPEGYSVSREKKERFSLILESASTNQTSMYLCASSEKGQGMWEQYFGPGTRLTVT.

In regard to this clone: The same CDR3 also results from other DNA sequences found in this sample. For the CDR3, the DNA is TGTGCCTGGTCGGGCAGCACAGATACGCAGTATTTT. The encoded protein is CAWSGSTDTQYF. V gene TRBV30 combines with J gene TRBJ2-3; no firm D call. V lost 5 bases to trimming and J lost 0 bases, with 6 bases between them. The CDR3 loop spans 12 amino acids. Germline assignment: CDR1 GTSNPN and CDR2 SVGIG (reference sequence).

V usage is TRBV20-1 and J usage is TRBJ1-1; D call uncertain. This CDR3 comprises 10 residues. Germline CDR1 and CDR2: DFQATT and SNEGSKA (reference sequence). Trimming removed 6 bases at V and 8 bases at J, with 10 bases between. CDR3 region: CSAPPGEAFF. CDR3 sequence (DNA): TGCAGTGCCCCTCCGGGGGAAGCTTTCTTT.

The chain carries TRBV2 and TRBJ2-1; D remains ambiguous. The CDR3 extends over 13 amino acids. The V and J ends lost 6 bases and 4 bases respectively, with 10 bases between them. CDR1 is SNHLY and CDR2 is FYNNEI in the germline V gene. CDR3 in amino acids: CASRTDSYNEQFF. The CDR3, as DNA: TGTGCCAGCAGAACCGACTCGTACAATGAGCAGTTCTTC.

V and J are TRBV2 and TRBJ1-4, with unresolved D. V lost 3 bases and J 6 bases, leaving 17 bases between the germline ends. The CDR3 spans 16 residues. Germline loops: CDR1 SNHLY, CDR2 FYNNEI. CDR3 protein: CASSEEAVSGYEKLFF. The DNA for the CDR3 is TGTGCCAGCAGTGAGGAGGCAGTTTCGGGCTATGAAAAACTGTTTTTT.

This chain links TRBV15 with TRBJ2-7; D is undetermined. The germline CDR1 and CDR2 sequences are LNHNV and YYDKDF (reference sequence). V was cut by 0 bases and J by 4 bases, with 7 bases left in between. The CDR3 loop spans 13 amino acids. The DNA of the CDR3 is TGTGCCACCAGCAGAGATGAAGTGTACGAGCAGTACTTC. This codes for CATSRDEVYEQYF. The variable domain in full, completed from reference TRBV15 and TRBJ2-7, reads DAMVIQNPRYQVTQFGKPVTLSCSQTLNHNVMYWYQQKSSQAPKLLFHYYDKDFNNEADTPDNFQSRRPNTSFCFLDIRSPGLGDTAMYLCATSRDEVYEQYFGPGTRLTVT.

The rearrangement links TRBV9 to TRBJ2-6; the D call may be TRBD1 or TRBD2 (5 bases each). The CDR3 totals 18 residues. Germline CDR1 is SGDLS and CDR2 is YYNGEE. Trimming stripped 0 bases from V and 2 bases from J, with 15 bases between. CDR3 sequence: CASSVGGTELTGANVLTF. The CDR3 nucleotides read TGTGCCAGCAGCGTAGGGGGGACCGAGCTTACTGGGGCCAACGTCCTGACTTTC.

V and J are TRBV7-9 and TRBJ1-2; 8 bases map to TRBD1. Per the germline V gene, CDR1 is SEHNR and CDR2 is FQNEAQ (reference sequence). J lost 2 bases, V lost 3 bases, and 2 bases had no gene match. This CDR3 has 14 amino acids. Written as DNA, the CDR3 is TGTGCCAGCAGCTTCGGGGACAGGAACTATGGCTACACCTTC. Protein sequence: CASSFGDRNYGYTF. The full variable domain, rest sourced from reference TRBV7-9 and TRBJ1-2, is DTGVSQNPRHKITKRGQNVTFRCDPISEHNRLYWYRQTLGQGPEFLTYFQNEAQLEKSRLLSDRFSAERPKGSFSTLEIQRTEQGDSAMYLCASSFGDRNYGYTFGSGTRLTVV.

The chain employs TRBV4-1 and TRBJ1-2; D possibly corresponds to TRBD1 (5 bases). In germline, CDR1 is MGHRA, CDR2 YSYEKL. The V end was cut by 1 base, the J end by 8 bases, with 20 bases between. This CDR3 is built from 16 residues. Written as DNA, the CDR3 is TGCGCCAGCAGCCAAGGGCTTCGGGACCGCGCTTTAGGCTACACCTTC. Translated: CASSQGLRDRALGYTF.